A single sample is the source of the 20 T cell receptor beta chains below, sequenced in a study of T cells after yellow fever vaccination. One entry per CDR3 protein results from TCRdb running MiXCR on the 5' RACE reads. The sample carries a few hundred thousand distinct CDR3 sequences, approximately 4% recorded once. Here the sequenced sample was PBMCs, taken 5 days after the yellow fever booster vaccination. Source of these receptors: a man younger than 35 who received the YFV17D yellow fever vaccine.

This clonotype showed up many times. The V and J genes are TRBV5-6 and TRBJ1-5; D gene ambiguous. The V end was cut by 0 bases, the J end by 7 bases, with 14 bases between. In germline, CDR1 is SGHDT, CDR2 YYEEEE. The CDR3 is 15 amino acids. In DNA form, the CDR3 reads TGTGCCAGCAGCTTGGGCCGGGGATCTGTGCAGCCCCAGCATTTT. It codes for CASSLGRGSVQPQHF.

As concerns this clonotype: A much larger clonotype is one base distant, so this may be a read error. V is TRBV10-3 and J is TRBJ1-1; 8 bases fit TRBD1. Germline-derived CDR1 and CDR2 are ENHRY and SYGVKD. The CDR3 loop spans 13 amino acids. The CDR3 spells CAITTSGGTEALF. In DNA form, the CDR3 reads TGTGCCATCACCACGTCAGGGGGCACTGAAGCTTTATTT.

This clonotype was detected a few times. Here the CDR3 reads CASSQDRGDSSNYNEKLFF. Written as DNA, the CDR3 is TGCGCCAGCAGCCAAGATCGGGGGGACTCATCAAATTATAATGAAAAACTGTTTTTT. This chain links TRBV4-1 with TRBJ1-4; perhaps TRBD1 as D (5 bases). Per germline, CDR1 MGHRA and CDR2 YSYEKL. CDR3 length: 19 amino acids. Deletions cut 0 bases from V and 4 bases from J, with 21 bases between.

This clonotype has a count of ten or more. CDR3 in DNA: TGCAGTGCTAGGGTGTCGGTGGGGGACCCCTCCTACAATGAGCAGTTCTTC. It yields the protein CSARVSVGDPSYNEQFF. This chain uses TRBV20-1 with TRBJ2-1, with D tentatively TRBD1 or TRBD2 (5 bases each). Germline-derived CDR1 and CDR2 are DFQATT and SNEGSKA (reference sequence). This CDR3 region has 17 residues. V was trimmed by 3 bases and J by 0 bases, leaving 18 bases between them.

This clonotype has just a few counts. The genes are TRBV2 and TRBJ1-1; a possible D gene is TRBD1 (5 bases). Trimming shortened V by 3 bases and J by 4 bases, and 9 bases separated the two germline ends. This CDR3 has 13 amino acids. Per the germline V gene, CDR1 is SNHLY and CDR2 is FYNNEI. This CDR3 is CASSEVGGTEAFF. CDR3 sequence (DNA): TGTGCCAGCAGTGAGGTCGGGGGCACTGAAGCTTTCTTT.

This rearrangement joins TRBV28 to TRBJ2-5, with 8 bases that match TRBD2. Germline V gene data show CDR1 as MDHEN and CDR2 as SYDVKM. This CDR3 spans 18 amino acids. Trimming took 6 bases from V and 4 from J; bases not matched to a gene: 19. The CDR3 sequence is CASSPGVAGLYAGETQYF. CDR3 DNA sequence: TGTGCCAGCAGCCCCGGGGTAGCGGGGCTATACGCCGGAGAGACCCAGTACTTC.

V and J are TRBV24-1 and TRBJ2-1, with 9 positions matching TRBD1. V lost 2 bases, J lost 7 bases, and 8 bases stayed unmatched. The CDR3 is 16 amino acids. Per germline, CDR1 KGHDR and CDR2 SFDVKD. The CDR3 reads CATSDSPGQGSNEQFF. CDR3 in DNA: TGTGCCACCAGTGATTCCCCGGGACAGGGATCGAATGAGCAGTTCTTC.

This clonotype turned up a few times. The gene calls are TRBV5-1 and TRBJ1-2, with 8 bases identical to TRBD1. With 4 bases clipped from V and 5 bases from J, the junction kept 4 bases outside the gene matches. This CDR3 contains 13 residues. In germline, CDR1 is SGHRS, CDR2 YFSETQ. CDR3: CASSVTGGYGYTF. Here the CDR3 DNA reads TGCGCCAGCAGCGTAACAGGGGGATATGGCTACACCTTC.

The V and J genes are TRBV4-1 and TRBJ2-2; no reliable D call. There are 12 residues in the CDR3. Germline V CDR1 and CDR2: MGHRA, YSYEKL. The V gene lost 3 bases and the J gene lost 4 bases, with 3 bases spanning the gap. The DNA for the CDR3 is TGCGCCAGCAGCCACGGCACCGGGGAGCTGTTTTTT. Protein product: CASSHGTGELFF.

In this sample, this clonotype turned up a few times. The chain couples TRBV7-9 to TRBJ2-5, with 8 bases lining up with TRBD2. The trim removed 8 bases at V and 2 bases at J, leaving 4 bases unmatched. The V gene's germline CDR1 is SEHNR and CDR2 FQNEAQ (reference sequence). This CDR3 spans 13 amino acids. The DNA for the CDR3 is TGTGCCAGCGGCAGCGGGGGTCAAGAGACCCAGTACTTC. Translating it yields CASGSGGQETQYF.

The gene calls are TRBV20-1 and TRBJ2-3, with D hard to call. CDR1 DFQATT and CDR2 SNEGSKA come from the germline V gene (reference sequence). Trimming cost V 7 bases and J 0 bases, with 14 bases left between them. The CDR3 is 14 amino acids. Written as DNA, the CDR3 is TGCAGTGGGGCCCTGCGTGGTAGCACAGATACGCAGTATTTT. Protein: CSGALRGSTDTQYF.

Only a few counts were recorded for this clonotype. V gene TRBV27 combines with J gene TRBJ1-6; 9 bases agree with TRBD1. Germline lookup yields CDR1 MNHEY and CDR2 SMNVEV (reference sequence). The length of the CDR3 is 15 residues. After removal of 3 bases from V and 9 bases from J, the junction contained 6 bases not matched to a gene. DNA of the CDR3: TGTGCCAGCAGTTTTTCCGGACAGGGGTTTTCACCCCTCCACTTT. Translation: CASSFSGQGFSPLHF.

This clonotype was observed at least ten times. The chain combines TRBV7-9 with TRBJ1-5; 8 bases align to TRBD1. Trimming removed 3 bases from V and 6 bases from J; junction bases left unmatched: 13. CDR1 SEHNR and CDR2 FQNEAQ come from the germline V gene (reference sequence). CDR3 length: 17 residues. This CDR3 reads CASSFSWDRPPGQPQHF. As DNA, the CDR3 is TGTGCCAGCAGCTTTAGCTGGGACAGGCCCCCGGGTCAGCCCCAGCATTTT.

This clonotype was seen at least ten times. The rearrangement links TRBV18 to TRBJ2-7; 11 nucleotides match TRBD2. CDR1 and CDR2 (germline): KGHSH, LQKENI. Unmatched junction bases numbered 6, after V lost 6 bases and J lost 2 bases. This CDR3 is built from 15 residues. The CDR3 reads CASSPPGLAAYEQYF. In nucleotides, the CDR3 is TGTGCCAGCTCGCCCCCGGGACTAGCGGCCTACGAGCAGTACTTC.

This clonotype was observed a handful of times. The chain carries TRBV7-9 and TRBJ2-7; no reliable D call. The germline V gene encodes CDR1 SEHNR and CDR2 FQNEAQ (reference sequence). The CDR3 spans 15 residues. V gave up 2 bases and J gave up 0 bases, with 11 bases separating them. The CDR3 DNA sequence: TGTGCCAGCAGCTTAAGAAATACGGGCTCCTACGAGCAGTACTTC. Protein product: CASSLRNTGSYEQYF. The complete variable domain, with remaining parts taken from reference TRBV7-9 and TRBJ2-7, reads DTGVSQNPRHKITKRGQNVTFRCDPISEHNRLYWYRQTLGQGPEFLTYFQNEAQLEKSRLLSDRFSAERPKGSFSTLEIQRTEQGDSAMYLCASSLRNTGSYEQYFGPGTRLTVT.

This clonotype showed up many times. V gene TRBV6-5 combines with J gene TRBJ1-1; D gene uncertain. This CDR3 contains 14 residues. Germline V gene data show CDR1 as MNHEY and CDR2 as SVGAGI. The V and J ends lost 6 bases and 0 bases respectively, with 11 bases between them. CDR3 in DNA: TGTGCCAGCAGAGATCGGGGAATGAACACTGAAGCTTTCTTT. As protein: CASRDRGMNTEAFF.

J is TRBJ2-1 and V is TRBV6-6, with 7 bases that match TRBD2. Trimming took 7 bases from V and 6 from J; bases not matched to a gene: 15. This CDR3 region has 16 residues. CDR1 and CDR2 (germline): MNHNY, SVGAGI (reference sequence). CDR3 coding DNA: TGTGCCAGCAACCACCCCGGCGGGGGTAGGCTCAATGAGCAGTTCTTC. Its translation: CASNHPGGGRLNEQFF.

The CDR3 sequence is CASRARQGASGNTIYF. CDR3 sequence (DNA): TGTGCCAGCAGAGCCAGACAGGGGGCCTCTGGAAACACCATATATTTT. V gene TRBV6-5 combines with J gene TRBJ1-3; TRBD1 agrees at 10 bases. The CDR3 totals 16 residues. Germline CDR1 reads MNHEY; CDR2 reads SVGAGI. V gave up 6 bases and J gave up 0 bases; unmatched junction bases: 5.

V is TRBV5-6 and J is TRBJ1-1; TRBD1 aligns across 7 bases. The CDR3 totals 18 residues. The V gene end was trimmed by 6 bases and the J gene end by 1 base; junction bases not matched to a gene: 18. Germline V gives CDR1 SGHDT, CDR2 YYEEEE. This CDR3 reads CASNELYRDSDGNTEAFF. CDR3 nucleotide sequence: TGTGCCAGCAACGAACTTTACCGGGACAGCGATGGGAACACTGAAGCTTTCTTT.

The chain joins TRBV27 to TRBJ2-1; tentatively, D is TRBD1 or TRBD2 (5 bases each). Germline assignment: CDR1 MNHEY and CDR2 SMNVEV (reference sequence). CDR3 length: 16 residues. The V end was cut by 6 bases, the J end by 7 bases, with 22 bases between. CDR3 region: CASSPRGDTFWNEQFF. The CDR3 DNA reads TGTGCCAGCAGCCCTAGAGGGGATACCTTTTGGAATGAGCAGTTCTTC.